The sequence of this TCR beta chain was determined in a study of CD8 T cells in Susac syndrome. Peripheral blood CD8+ and CD4+ T cells were profiled by TCR beta sequencing. The multiple sclerosis control cohort comprised treatment-naive individuals presenting with stable or active relapsing-remitting disease. It was with random hexamers that about 0.45 to 1 ug RNA was reverse transcribed. MiXCR, applied by TCRdb to the immunoSEQ multiplex PCR reads, yields one record per CDR3 protein. Among a few hundred thousand distinct CDR3 sequences listed, under 95% were seen once. The junction had 11 bases not matched to a gene; V was cut back by 5 bases and J by 7 bases. The CDR3 is 16 residues long. Germline assignment: CDR1 MNHEY and CDR2 SMNVEV (reference sequence).

The rearrangement links TRBV27 to TRBJ1-1; 12 nucleotides align to TRBD1. The sequencing input was CD4+ T cells from PBMCs. The sequence came from a human donor with multiple sclerosis. CDR3 nucleotides: TGTGCCAGCAGTCCCCTTACGGGACAGGGGGCAATTGAAGCTTTCTTT. The encoded protein is CASSPLTGQGAIEAFF.